The clone carrying this T cell receptor (beta chain) came up many times. Its cognate antigen is unknown. The data belong to a study of early T cells in non-severe SARS-CoV-2 infection. Overall study context: Chains from this unsorted whole-blood bulk RNA could not be paired. Study-wide findings and caveats: CD4 and private specificities were missed by VDJdb matching, which favored anti-spike CD8 responses.

Germline V gives CDR1 MDHEN, CDR2 SYDVKM. Germline trimming cut 6 bases from V and 6 bases from J; bases unmatched to any gene: 7. The CDR3 runs 14 residues. Attachment of unique molecular identifiers was made to individual cDNA molecules. One entry per CDR3 protein, called by TCRdb with MiXCR from the 5' RACE reads. The sample has 50,000 to 60,000 distinct CDR3 sequences, approximately 10% seen once. The receptor comes from an adult who was a healthcare worker with PCR-confirmed SARS-CoV-2 infection or an uninfected control (not recorded which). The chain carries TRBV28 and TRBJ2-7; 11 bases line up with TRBD2. What was sequenced was whole blood. The CDR3 loop reads CASRGGLAAAEQYF. The DNA for the CDR3 is TGTGCCAGCAGAGGGGGACTAGCGGCGGCCGAGCAGTACTTC.